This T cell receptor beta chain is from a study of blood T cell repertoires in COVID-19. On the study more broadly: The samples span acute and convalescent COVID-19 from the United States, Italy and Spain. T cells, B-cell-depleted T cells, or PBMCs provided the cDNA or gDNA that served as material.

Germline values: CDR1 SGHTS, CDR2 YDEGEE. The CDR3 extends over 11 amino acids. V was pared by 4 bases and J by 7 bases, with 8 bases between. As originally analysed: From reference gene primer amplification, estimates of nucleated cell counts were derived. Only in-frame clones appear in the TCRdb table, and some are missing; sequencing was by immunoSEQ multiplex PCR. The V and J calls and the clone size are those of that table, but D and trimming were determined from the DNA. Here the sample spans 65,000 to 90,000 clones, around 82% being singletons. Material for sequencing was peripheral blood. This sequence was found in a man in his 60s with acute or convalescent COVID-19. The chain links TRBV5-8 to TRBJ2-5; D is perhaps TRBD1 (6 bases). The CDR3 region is CASSPRGTQYF. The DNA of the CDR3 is TGTGCCAGCAGCCCCAGGGGGACCCAGTACTTC.